This T cell receptor beta chain was obtained from a study of cytomegalovirus exposure and HLA in healthy donors. General study points: Cytomegalovirus association was listed for around 170 TCR beta chains.

This clone was counted once. Its matching antigen is unknown. The CDR3 sequence is 15 residues long. V was clipped by 1 base and J by 4 bases; unmatched bases: 5. Germline V CDR1 and CDR2: SGHVS, FNYEAQ. The study ran its PCR with 60 Vbeta and 13 Jbeta primers. Clones were read by immunoSEQ multiplex PCR, and TCRdb kept only the in-frame ones, dropping some. The repertoire includes more than 250,000 clones, approximately 90% of them detected once, and roughly 2.3% sits in the top ten. This chain uses TRBV7-6 with TRBJ1-1; 8 bases map to TRBD1. The source is a young woman in good health and CMV-seronegative. Sequencing used PBMCs. This chain's CDR3 is CASSLVQGAGTEAFF. DNA for the CDR3: TGTGCCAGCAGCTTAGTGCAGGGGGCTGGCACTGAAGCTTTCTTT.